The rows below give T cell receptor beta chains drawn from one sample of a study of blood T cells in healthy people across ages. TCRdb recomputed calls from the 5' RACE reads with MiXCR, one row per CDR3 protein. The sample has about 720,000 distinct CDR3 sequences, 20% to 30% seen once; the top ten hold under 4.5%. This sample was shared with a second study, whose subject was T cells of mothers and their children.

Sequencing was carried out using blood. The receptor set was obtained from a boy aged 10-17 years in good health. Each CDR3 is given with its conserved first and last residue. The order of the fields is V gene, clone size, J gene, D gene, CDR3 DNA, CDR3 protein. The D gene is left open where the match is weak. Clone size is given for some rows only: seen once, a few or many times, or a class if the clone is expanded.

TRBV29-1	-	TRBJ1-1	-	TGCAGCGTTGAAATGAACACTGAAGCTTTCTTT	CSVEMNTEAFF
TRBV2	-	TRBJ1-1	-	TGTGCCAGCAGTGGGACGCGAGGAGCTTTCTTT	CASSGTRGAFF
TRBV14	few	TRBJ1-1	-	TGTGCCAGCAGCCAGATGGGGTATGAAGCTTTCTTT	CASSQMGYEAFF
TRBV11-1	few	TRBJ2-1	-	TGTGCCAGCAGCTTAGGAGCTAGTCCCAATGAGCAGTTCTTC	CASSLGASPNEQFF
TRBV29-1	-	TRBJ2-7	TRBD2	TGCAGCGTTGAAGCTAGCGGCTCCTACGAGCAGTACTTC	CSVEASGSYEQYF
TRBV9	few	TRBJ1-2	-	TGTGCCAGCAGCCAAGACGGGGGGCGAAGCTATGGCTACACCTTC	CASSQDGGRSYGYTF
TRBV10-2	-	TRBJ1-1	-	TGCGCCAGCAGTGAGATTTACTCCTACACTGAAGCTTTCTTT	CASSEIYSYTEAFF
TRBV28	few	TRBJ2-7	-	TGTGCCAGCAGTATTACCAGGAGAGCCTACGAGCAGTACTTC	CASSITRRAYEQYF
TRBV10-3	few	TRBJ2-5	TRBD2	TGTGCCATCAGTGAGTTAGGCGGGGGGCCAGAGACCCAGTACTTC	CAISELGGGPETQYF
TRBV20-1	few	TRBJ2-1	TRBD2	TGCAGTGCTTCACCTTTGCGGGAGGCCTACAATGAGCAGTTCTTC	CSASPLREAYNEQFF
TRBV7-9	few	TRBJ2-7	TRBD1	TGTGCCAGCAGCTCCCGGGACAGACCCAGCGAGCAGTACTTC	CASSSRDRPSEQYF
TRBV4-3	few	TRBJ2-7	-	TGCGCCAGCAGCCTAACAGGGAATGTCCACGAGCAGTACTTC	CASSLTGNVHEQYF
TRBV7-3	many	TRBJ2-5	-	TGTGCCAGCAGCTTAATATTGGGAGAGACCCAGTACTTC	CASSLILGETQYF
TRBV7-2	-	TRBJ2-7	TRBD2	TGTGCCAGCAGCTTTTCGGGGGGGGTGGGCTACGAGCAGTACTTC	CASSFSGGVGYEQYF
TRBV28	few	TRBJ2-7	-	TGTGCCAGCAGTTTATTTAGCGACGAGCAGTACTTC	CASSLFSDEQYF
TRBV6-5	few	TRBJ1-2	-	TGTGCCAGCAGTTACTCTTCGAGTGACGGAAATGGCTACACCTTC	CASSYSSSDGNGYTF
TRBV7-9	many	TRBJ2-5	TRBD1	TGTGCCAGCAGCTTAAGTCCGGGACAGGGTTTGGAGACCCAGTACTTC	CASSLSPGQGLETQYF
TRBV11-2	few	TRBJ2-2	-	TGTGCCGGCAGCTTTGTGGACACCGGGGAGCTGTTTTTT	CAGSFVDTGELFF
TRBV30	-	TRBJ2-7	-	TGTGCCTGGATGGAACAGATTTCCTACGAGCAGTACTTC	CAWMEQISYEQYF
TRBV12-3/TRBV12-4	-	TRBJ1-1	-	TGTGCCAGCAGTTCCGTGCAAGAGGTGAACACTGAAGCTTTCTTT	CASSSVQEVNTEAFF
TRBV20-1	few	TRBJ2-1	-	TGCAGTGCTCGCCCGGGTGTAGAGCAGTTCTTC	CSARPGVEQFF
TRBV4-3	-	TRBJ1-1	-	TGCGCCAGCAGCCAAGATACCGGGACATCTTATGAAGCTTTCTTT	CASSQDTGTSYEAFF
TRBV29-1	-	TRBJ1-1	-	TGCAGCGTTGAAGATCCTATGGGGAACACTGAAGCTTTCTTT	CSVEDPMGNTEAFF
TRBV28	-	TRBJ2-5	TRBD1	TGTGCCAGCAGCACCGCACAGGGGAGAGAGACCCAGTACTTC	CASSTAQGRETQYF
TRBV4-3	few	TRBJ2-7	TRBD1	TGCGCCAGCAGCCAAGATCTTCCCGGGACAGGGGGGTACGAGCAGTACTTC	CASSQDLPGTGGYEQYF
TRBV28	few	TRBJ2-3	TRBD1	TGTGCCAGCAGTTTTCTAACAGGGGACACAGATACGCAGTATTTT	CASSFLTGDTDTQYF
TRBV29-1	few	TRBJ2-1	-	TGCAGCGTTTTGACTCTCGGGAGCTCCTACAATGAGCAGTTCTTC	CSVLTLGSSYNEQFF
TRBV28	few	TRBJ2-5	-	TGTGCCAGCAGGTTGGGGCTCAGAGAGACCCAGTACTTC	CASRLGLRETQYF